Sequencing of this T cell receptor (beta chain) was carried out in a study of T-cell reconstitution after alpha-beta-depleted transplantation in children. Unique molecular identifiers tagged the TCRbeta library. MiXCR, applied by TCRdb to the PCR reads, yields one record per CDR3 protein. Among approximately 400,000 distinct CDR3 sequences, approximately 11% were seen once, and the ten largest hold roughly 6%. There are many counts of this clonotype. With 3 bases removed from V and 2 bases from J, the gap between germline ends came to 7 bases. CDR3 length: 13 residues. Germline V lookup: CDR1 KGHSH, CDR2 LQKENI.

Sequences were derived from PBMCs from the stem cell graft donor, sampled from the stem cell graft. The chain couples TRBV18 to TRBJ1-2; D might be TRBD1 (5 bases). The sequence was collected from a human donor who donated a stem cell graft to a child with acute myeloid leukemia. CDR3 loop: CASSPGPNYGYTF. For the CDR3, the DNA is TGTGCCAGCTCACCGGGGCCCAACTATGGCTACACCTTC.